This T cell receptor beta chain derives from a study of beta chain features in type 1 diabetes. Study background: Sorted cells from all samples, numbering about 100,000,000, were examined.

Every bit of the isolated RNA underwent reverse transcription, so sequencing read expressed TCRB transcripts. Sequencing used immunoSEQ multiplex PCR; TCRdb keeps in-frame clones, though not all of them. This sample has 38,000 or so clones, with 64% found just once. The ends lost 3 bases at V and 7 bases at J; junction bases unmatched: 7. Germline loops: CDR1 MDHEN, CDR2 SYDVKM. The CDR3 sequence is 16 residues long. On this clone: Its matching antigen is unknown.

Regarding the study as a whole: TCRB CDR3s were moderately but significantly shorter in Type 1 diabetes patients in all four CD4+ subsets. A greater similarity of naive, central memory and Treg TCRB repertoires was seen among patients than among healthy donors.

The rearrangement links TRBV28 to TRBJ2-2, with 11 nucleotides matching TRBD2. The specimen sequenced was Tregs from blood. This receptor was taken from a young woman in good health. The CDR3 DNA follows: TGTGCCAGCAGTTTGCAACTAGCGGGAGCGGGCGGGGAGCTGTTTTTT. It encodes CASSLQLAGAGGELFF.